Listed below are T cell receptor beta chains from one sample, sequenced in a study of control samples from healthy donors and cancer patients. Libraries were prepared by immunoSEQ multiplex PCR; TCRdb keeps only in-frame clonotypes and omits some of them. The sample contains approximately 130,000 clones, 80% to 90% of which appear only once. The specimen sequenced was blood. The source of these receptors is a man aged 50 to 60 in good health. The conserved cysteine and the conserved F or W are not part of the CDR3 here. The order of the fields is J gene, V gene, CDR3 protein.

j_gene: TRBJ1-1; v_gene: TRBV7-2; CDR3aa: ASSIQFQGTEAF
j_gene: TRBJ1-1; v_gene: TRBV29-1; CDR3aa: SVEVLDREVF
j_gene: TRBJ2-7; v_gene: TRBV19; CDR3aa: ASNQQGDEQY
j_gene: TRBJ2-3; v_gene: TRBV25-1; CDR3aa: ASSEWTGPTDTQY
j_gene: TRBJ1-2; v_gene: TRBV5-1; CDR3aa: ASSLDGRGLSGYT
j_gene: TRBJ1-5; v_gene: TRBV29-1; CDR3aa: SVGDPGQPQH
j_gene: TRBJ1-2; v_gene: TRBV27; CDR3aa: ASSLYGTDNYGYT
j_gene: TRBJ2-2; v_gene: TRBV5-5; CDR3aa: ASSRGSLDTGELF
j_gene: TRBJ1-5; v_gene: TRBV7-2; CDR3aa: ASSFGPDQPQH
j_gene: TRBJ2-1; v_gene: TRBV7-2; CDR3aa: ASSLEPAGGGEQF
j_gene: TRBJ2-3; v_gene: TRBV27; CDR3aa: ASSPLGLRGASTDTQY
j_gene: TRBJ1-4; v_gene: TRBV15; CDR3aa: ATSRQNRGHGLF
j_gene: TRBJ1-2; v_gene: TRBV21-1; CDR3aa: ASRPGRGWGYGYT
j_gene: TRBJ1-2; v_gene: TRBV5-1; CDR3aa: ASSLDAGPYGYT
j_gene: TRBJ1-2; v_gene: TRBV7-2; CDR3aa: ASSSTPGTGSGYT
j_gene: TRBJ1-2; v_gene: TRBV27; CDR3aa: ASSPLAGAYYGYT
j_gene: TRBJ1-6; v_gene: TRBV5-4; CDR3aa: ASLSQGSYNSPLH
j_gene: TRBJ2-3; v_gene: TRBV11-2; CDR3aa: ASSFHRDGTDTQY
j_gene: TRBJ2-1; v_gene: TRBV6-5; CDR3aa: ASSSGLAPYNEQF
j_gene: TRBJ1-6; v_gene: TRBV19; CDR3aa: ASSRREDSPLH
j_gene: TRBJ2-2; v_gene: TRBV4-1; CDR3aa: ASSQEFLRDTGELF
j_gene: TRBJ1-1; v_gene: TRBV3-1/TRBV3-2; CDR3aa: ASSPLDAFDTEAF
j_gene: TRBJ1-1; v_gene: TRBV19; CDR3aa: ASISPQGARTEAF
j_gene: TRBJ1-5; v_gene: TRBV19; CDR3aa: ASTTGYQPQH
j_gene: TRBJ1-1; v_gene: TRBV7-2; CDR3aa: ASSLRGENTEAF
j_gene: TRBJ2-7; v_gene: TRBV18; CDR3aa: ASSPPSRGSYEQY
j_gene: TRBJ2-7; v_gene: TRBV27; CDR3aa: ASRRTGGDEQY
j_gene: TRBJ1-6; v_gene: TRBV4-3; CDR3aa: ASSQEMGVGSPLH
j_gene: TRBJ2-5; v_gene: TRBV19; CDR3aa: ASSTGRGTFSVVQETQY
j_gene: TRBJ2-3; v_gene: TRBV27; CDR3aa: ASGGVADTQY
j_gene: TRBJ2-3; v_gene: TRBV3-1/TRBV3-2; CDR3aa: ASNLGGSTDTQY
j_gene: TRBJ2-3; v_gene: TRBV29-1; CDR3aa: SVGDRGTDTQY
j_gene: TRBJ1-1; v_gene: TRBV9; CDR3aa: ASSGQPSNTEAF
j_gene: TRBJ2-3; v_gene: TRBV7-9; CDR3aa: ASSLGAAGDLSTDTQY
j_gene: TRBJ1-2; v_gene: TRBV25-1; CDR3aa: ASSESGSRGYT
j_gene: TRBJ1-4; v_gene: TRBV6-5; CDR3aa: ASSSLPSDNEKLF
j_gene: TRBJ2-5; v_gene: TRBV30; CDR3aa: AWSERTGEETQY
j_gene: TRBJ2-7; v_gene: TRBV5-6; CDR3aa: ASSFRSSYEQY
j_gene: TRBJ1-1; v_gene: TRBV20-1; CDR3aa: SASSGQREEAF
j_gene: TRBJ1-1; v_gene: TRBV30; CDR3aa: AWRLSGGGTEAF
j_gene: TRBJ1-2; v_gene: TRBV30; CDR3aa: AWSLTGGYT